These T cell receptor beta chains were read from a single sample in a study of T-cell memory formation after mild COVID-19. TCRdb itself ran the 5' RACE reads through MiXCR, one entry per CDR3 protein. The table lists some 330,000 distinct CDR3 sequences, under 25% of them singletons, with approximately 13% in the top ten. Sequenced: PBMCs or a T cell subset sorted from them (not recorded which). These receptors came from an adult woman who had mild COVID-19 (a few samples of this study predate the infection). Cell type and time point are not known. CDR3s include the opening cysteine and the closing phenylalanine or tryptophan. A D gene is named only where the DNA matches it firmly. Size is stated for part of the rows, as once, few or many counts, or as a class when the clone is expanded.

j_call,d_call,v_call,clone_size,cdr3_nt,cdr3_aa
TRBJ1-3,.,TRBV5-1,.,TGCGCCAGCAGCTTGGCCCTACAGAGCACCTCTGGAAACACCATATATTTT,CASSLALQSTSGNTIYF
TRBJ2-3,.,TRBV7-9,many,TGTGCCAGCAGCCGAGGTACAGATACGCAGTATTTT,CASSRGTDTQYF
TRBJ2-7,TRBD1,TRBV7-9,.,TGTGCCAGCAGCCCAGGGACAGGGGGCCGCCACTTC,CASSPGTGGRHF
TRBJ1-5,.,TRBV25-1,.,TGTGCCAGCAGTGAATCGGGGACGGACAATCAGCCCCAGCATTTT,CASSESGTDNQPQHF
TRBJ2-5,.,TRBV7-7,few,TGTGCTAGCAGCTTAGGGCGCCAGCTCCAAGAGACCCAGTACTTC,CASSLGRQLQETQYF
TRBJ1-2,.,TRBV6-2/TRBV6-3,.,TGTGCCAGCAGTTACTCGCAACCGGGGACTCAAGGCTACACCTTC,CASSYSQPGTQGYTF
TRBJ1-1,TRBD1,TRBV12-3/TRBV12-4,.,TGTGCCAGCAGACGGGACAGGGGGCTTGAGGGGGGGACTGAAGCTTTCTTT,CASRRDRGLEGGTEAFF
TRBJ1-2,.,TRBV2,.,TGTGCCAGCAGTGAAGACGGGGACTATGGCTACACCTTC,CASSEDGDYGYTF
TRBJ1-3,.,TRBV3-2,.,TGTGCCAGCAGCCAAGATCGGGGGGGGGAGAGGAACACCATATATTTT,CASSQDRGGERNTIYF
TRBJ2-1,.,TRBV6-5,.,TGTGCCAGCAGTTACTCTCGGGAGTCAGATGAGCAGTTCTTC,CASSYSRESDEQFF
TRBJ2-7,.,TRBV11-2,.,TGTGCCAGCAGCTCAGCGGGCCCTTACTACGAGCAGTACTTC,CASSSAGPYYEQYF
TRBJ2-2,.,TRBV12-3/TRBV12-4,few,TGTGCCAGCCAGGGCTTGTACACCGGGGAGCTGTTTTTT,CASQGLYTGELFF
TRBJ2-7,.,TRBV3-1,.,TGTGCCAGCAGCCAGGTCTCCGGGACCTACGACGAGCAGTACTTC,CASSQVSGTYDEQYF
TRBJ1-1,TRBD1,TRBV6-5,.,TGTGCCAGCAGGTCGCAGGGGGCGAACCCGAACACTGAAGCTTTCTTT,CASRSQGANPNTEAFF
TRBJ2-7,.,TRBV7-9,.,TGTGCCAGCAGCCTCCCGGCGGCCTACGAGCAGTACTTC,CASSLPAAYEQYF
TRBJ2-3,.,TRBV10-3,few,TGTGCCATCAGTGAGTTAGGAGATACGCAGTATTTT,CAISELGDTQYF
TRBJ1-6,.,TRBV12-3/TRBV12-4,.,TGTGCCAGCAGCAGTAACAGGGCGAAGACACCCCTCCACTTT,CASSSNRAKTPLHF
TRBJ2-7,TRBD1,TRBV10-3,.,TGTGCCATCAGTGAGTCGCAGGGGGCAGACAAGTCCTACGAGCAGTACTTC,CAISESQGADKSYEQYF
TRBJ2-7,TRBD1,TRBV7-9,.,TGTGCCAGCAGCGGGACAGGGCCCTACGAGCAGTACTTC,CASSGTGPYEQYF
TRBJ2-7,TRBD2,TRBV5-1,few,TGCGCCAGCAGCTTGGCGCCTAGCGGGAGCTCCGAGCAGTACTTC,CASSLAPSGSSEQYF
TRBJ2-2,.,TRBV29-1,.,TGCAGCGTTTCCCCCCCTCGCGGGACCGGGGAGCTGTTTTTT,CSVSPPRGTGELFF
TRBJ2-1,TRBD2,TRBV7-3,.,TGTGCCAGCAGCATATACGGGACTAGCGGCTCATACAATGAGCAGTTCTTC,CASSIYGTSGSYNEQFF
TRBJ1-5,.,TRBV6-5,once,TGTGCCAGCAGTTACGGTGGGGGAGTAGATCAGCCCCAGCATTTT,CASSYGGGVDQPQHF
TRBJ2-2,.,TRBV6-2/TRBV6-3,.,TGTGCCAGCAGTGCAGGGGCTTCGAACACCGGGGAGCTGTTTTTT,CASSAGASNTGELFF
TRBJ2-7,TRBD2,TRBV5-4,few,TGTGCCAGCAGCTTGGGACTAGCGGGATCCGAGCAGTACTTC,CASSLGLAGSEQYF
TRBJ1-1,.,TRBV5-4,few,TGTGCCAGCAGACCTACAGGTTCCACTGAAGCTTTCTTT,CASRPTGSTEAFF
TRBJ1-5,.,TRBV29-1,few,TGCAGCGTTGAGAGAGGGGCAGGTCAGCCCCAGCATTTT,CSVERGAGQPQHF
TRBJ1-6,TRBD1,TRBV5-1,many,TGCGCCAGCAGCATTTCTCTGGGACAGTTGGATTCACCCCTCCACTTT,CASSISLGQLDSPLHF
TRBJ2-6,.,TRBV6-6,.,TGTGCCAGCAGTTACGATGGGGGGCAGGGAGCTGGGGCCAACGTCCTGACTTTC,CASSYDGGQGAGANVLTF
TRBJ2-1,.,TRBV29-1,.,TGCAGCGCGACGGGGTTGGGGAAAACCCGGGATGAGCAGTTCTTC,CSATGLGKTRDEQFF
TRBJ1-2,TRBD1,TRBV24-1,few,TGTGCCACCAGCGTACCTGAGGGACAGGGAAACTATGGCTACACCTTC,CATSVPEGQGNYGYTF
TRBJ2-5,.,TRBV5-1,few,TGCGCCAGCAGCTTCCAGGGGTCTCAAGAGACCCAGTACTTC,CASSFQGSQETQYF